This T cell receptor beta chain was documented in a study of cytomegalovirus exposure and HLA in healthy donors. Study context: An early data release held some 89 million unique TCRs from HLA-typed donors. The study, taken as a whole, reports: According to the study, 160 or so TCR beta chains were cytomegalovirus-associated. Productive status was seen about 90% or about 30% of the time for most TCR beta V segments in an earlier analysis.

Use of 60 Vbeta and 13 Jbeta primers characterized the PCR. Assay used: immunoSEQ multiplex PCR; TCRdb lists only in-frame clones, some missing. The sample lists approximately 170,000 clones; 82% were seen once. The CDR3 covers 17 residues. Looked up from germline, CDR1 is PRHDT and CDR2 is FYEKMQ (reference sequence). The ends lost 4 bases at V and 3 bases at J; junction bases unmatched: 10. Details on this clone: Its antigen is undetermined.

The origin of this receptor is a male donor in good health and CMV-seronegative. Specimen: PBMCs. The chain joins TRBV13 to TRBJ2-3; TRBD2 agrees at 10 bases. As DNA, the CDR3 is TGTGCCAGCAGCTCCTTCGCCAAGCGGGGGGGAACAGATACGCAGTATTTT. This translates into CASSSFAKRGGTDTQYF.